The 26 T cell receptor beta chains in this list originate from one sample, sequenced in a study of blood T cell repertoires in COVID-19. The method was immunoSEQ multiplex PCR; TCRdb's version includes in-frame clones alone and lacks a portion of them. Of 300,000 to 400,000 clones detected, 83% appear once; the ten largest clones hold about 3%. Sample: peripheral blood. Source of these receptors: a man younger than 40 with active or convalescent COVID-19.

The chain uses TRBV11-2 and TRBJ2-1; the D gene is possibly TRBD1 (6 bases). V gave up 2 bases and J gave up 5 bases, with 13 bases separating them. This CDR3 spans 15 amino acids. The germline gives CDR1 SGHAT, CDR2 FQNNGV. The CDR3 coding sequence is TGTGCCAGCAGCTTAAGAATTCAGGGGAACAATGAGCAGTTCTTC. Translating gives CASSLRIQGNNEQFF.

The chain uses TRBV4-1 and TRBJ1-2, with D tentatively TRBD1 (6 bases). Per the germline V gene, CDR1 is MGHRA and CDR2 is YSYEKL. This CDR3 spans 16 amino acids. Trimming removed 1 base from V and 2 bases from J, with 14 bases in between. The CDR3 DNA sequence: TGCGCCAGCAGCCAAGGGGGGGGCAGTTCCAACTATGGCTACACCTTC. It encodes CASSQGGGSSNYGYTF.

V and J are TRBV18 and TRBJ2-3; D uncertain. Between the trimmed V and J ends, which lost 4 bases and 4 bases, there was a span of 12 bases. Germline-derived CDR1 and CDR2 are KGHSH and LQKENI. The CDR3 loop spans 14 amino acids. CDR3 in amino acids: CASSLPGGADTQYF. Here the CDR3 DNA reads TGTGCCAGCTCACTTCCCGGCGGTGCAGATACGCAGTATTTT.

V gene TRBV7-3 combines with J gene TRBJ2-2; 9 bases fit TRBD1. Germline V CDR1 and CDR2: SGHTA, FQGTGA. The CDR3 is 16 amino acids. V shed 4 bases, J shed 6 bases, and the junction held 9 bases outside the gene matches. This CDR3 reads CASSWDRAGSAGELFF. The CDR3 DNA reads as TGTGCCAGCAGCTGGGACAGGGCGGGATCGGCCGGGGAGCTGTTTTTT.

The CDR3 is CASSPDRGHGDTQYF. CDR3 DNA: TGTGCCAGCAGTCCCGACAGGGGGCATGGAGATACGCAGTATTTT. The genes are TRBV2 and TRBJ2-3, with 10 bases fitting TRBD1. This CDR3 has 15 amino acids. CDR1 is SNHLY, CDR2 FYNNEI, per germline. The trim removed 5 bases at V and 5 bases at J, leaving 7 bases unmatched. Full variable domain (rest looked up from reference TRBV2 and TRBJ2-3): EPEVTQTPSHQVTQMGQEVILRCVPISNHLYFYWYRQILGQKVEFLVSFYNNEISEKSEIFDDQFSVERPDGSNFTLKIRSTKLEDSAMYFCASSPDRGHGDTQYFGPGTRLTVL.

The chain employs TRBV5-1 and TRBJ1-4; 7 bases line up with TRBD1. The junction had 5 bases not matched to a gene; V was cut back by 7 bases and J by 5 bases. The CDR3 is 13 amino acids. Germline CDR1 and CDR2: SGHRS and YFSETQ. CDR3 loop: CASRDSLNEKLFF. In DNA form, the CDR3 reads TGCGCCAGCCGGGACAGCCTGAATGAAAAACTGTTTTTT. The full variable domain, its missing parts supplied by reference TRBV5-1 and TRBJ1-4, is KAGVTQTPRYLIKTRGQQVTLSCSPISGHRSVSWYQQTPGQGLQFLFEYFSETQRNKGNFPGRFSGRQFSNSRSEMNVSTLELGDSALYLCASRDSLNEKLFFGSGTQLSVL.

This clone came up a few times. V usage is TRBV7-2 and J usage is TRBJ2-7, with 7 positions matching TRBD1. CDR3 length: 14 residues. J gave up 1 base and V 5 bases, and 5 bases lay outside the gene matches. Germline V gene lookup returns CDR1 SGHTA and CDR2 FQGNSA. Written as DNA, the CDR3 is TGTGCCAGCAGCCCAAAGGGACAGTCCTACGAGCAGTACTTC. Residues: CASSPKGQSYEQYF.

V usage is TRBV24-1 and J usage is TRBJ1-2, with TRBD1 identical over 8 bases. The CDR3 runs to 14 residues. Germline V gene lookup returns CDR1 KGHDR and CDR2 SFDVKD. The J segment lost 7 bases and the V segment lost 3 bases, leaving 6 bases of the junction unmatched. CDR3 in DNA: TGTGCCACCAGTGATACTGGACAGGGTGGTGGCTACACCTTC. Residues: CATSDTGQGGGYTF.

This clone turned up a few times. CDR3 DNA: TGTGCCAGTAGTATGGTCAGGGAGGGGTATGGCTACACCTTC. Its protein product is CASSMVREGYGYTF. The V call is TRBV19, the J call TRBJ1-2, with a tentative D call TRBD1 (5 bases). The germline V and J ends were trimmed by 3 bases and 5 bases, with 13 bases remaining between them. This CDR3 contains 14 residues. Germline V gene lookup returns CDR1 LNHDA and CDR2 SQIVND (reference sequence). The full variable domain, its missing parts supplied by reference TRBV19 and TRBJ1-2, is DGGITQSPKYLFRKEGQNVTLSCEQNLNHDAMYWYRQDPGQGLRLIYYSQIVNDFQKGDIAEGYSVSREKKESFPLTVTSAQKNPTAFYLCASSMVREGYGYTFGSGTRLTVV.

J is TRBJ2-5 and V is TRBV18; D unclear. There are 12 residues in the CDR3. CDR1 and CDR2 (germline): KGHSH, LQKENI. V dropped 4 bases and J dropped 3 bases, with 6 bases sitting between them. CDR3 sequence (DNA): TGTGCCAGCTCACGCGAGGAAGAGACCCAGTACTTC. Amino acids: CASSREEETQYF.

The chain carries TRBV5-8 and TRBJ2-7; 8 nucleotides agree with TRBD1. Germline CDR1 is SGHTS and CDR2 is YDEGEE. The CDR3 covers 15 residues. The trim removed 4 bases at V and 8 bases at J, leaving 14 bases unmatched. For the CDR3, the DNA is TGTGCCAGCAGCATGGACAGGGAAAGCATAAGTAAGCAGTACTTC. This translates into CASSMDRESISKQYF.

This clone was seen a single time. V and J are TRBV4-2 and TRBJ1-2; D gene ambiguous. CDR3 size: 15 residues. The germline gives CDR1 LGHNA, CDR2 YNFKEQ. The germline V and J ends were trimmed by 0 bases and 4 bases, with 12 bases remaining between them. The CDR3 here is CASSQDGEVAYGYTF. Written as DNA, the CDR3 is TGTGCCAGCAGCCAAGACGGGGAGGTGGCCTATGGCTACACCTTC.

The V gene is TRBV7-3, the J gene TRBJ2-3; D may be TRBD1 (7 bases). The germline V and J ends were trimmed by 5 bases and 3 bases, with 9 bases remaining between them. Germline CDR1 and CDR2: SGHTA and FQGTGA. The CDR3 spans 13 residues. The CDR3 spells CASSQGGTDTQYF. The CDR3 DNA is TGTGCCAGCAGCCAGGGGGGAACAGATACGCAGTATTTT. Looking up the rest from reference TRBV7-3 and TRBJ2-3 gives the full variable domain: GAGVSQTPSNKVTEKGKYVELRCDPISGHTALYWYRQSLGQGPEFLIYFQGTGAADDSGLPNDRFFAVRPEGSVSTLKIQRTERGDSAVYLCASSQGGTDTQYFGPGTRLTVL.

A single count supports this clone. The rearrangement links TRBV5-5 to TRBJ1-5; D call uncertain. Per the germline V gene, CDR1 is SGHKS and CDR2 is YYEKEE (reference sequence). There are 17 residues in the CDR3. V lost 9 bases and J lost 0, with 22 bases in between. The CDR3 here is CANIKQQSLYSNQPQHF. CDR3 nucleotide sequence: TGTGCCAACATAAAGCAACAGTCACTTTATAGCAATCAGCCCCAGCATTTT. Combining the CDR3 with reference TRBV5-5 and TRBJ1-5 gives the whole variable domain DAGVTQSPTHLIKTRGQQVTLRCSPISGHKSVSWYQQVLGQGPQFIFQYYEKEERGRGNFPDRFSARQFPNYSSELNVNALLLGDSALYLCANIKQQSLYSNQPQHFGDGTRLSIL.

This chain connects TRBV7-9 to TRBJ2-2; no clear D. Trimming took 0 bases from V and 4 from J, leaving 3 bases between them. Germline lookup yields CDR1 SEHNR and CDR2 FQNEAQ (reference sequence). This CDR3 region has 13 residues. Here the CDR3 reads CASSLAGTGELFF. Written as DNA, the CDR3 is TGTGCCAGCAGCTTAGCCGGCACCGGGGAGCTGTTTTTT.

This clone was seen only a few times. V usage is TRBV29-1 and J usage is TRBJ1-1; TRBD1 is a possible D gene (6 bases). The V end was cut by 7 bases, the J end by 0 bases, with 12 bases between. CDR1 and CDR2 from the germline V gene are SQVTM and ANQGSEA. This CDR3 comprises 13 residues. This CDR3 reads CSGLDRLNTEAFF. CDR3 sequence (DNA): TGCAGCGGTTTGGACAGACTGAACACTGAAGCTTTCTTT.

The gene calls are TRBV30 and TRBJ1-5; D unresolved. Trimming left V 0 bases short and J 1 base short, with 10 bases between. Germline V gene sequence: CDR1 GTSNPN, CDR2 SVGIG (reference sequence). This CDR3 is built from 15 residues. For the CDR3, the DNA is TGTGCCTGGAGTGTACTAGGGCAGAGCAATCAGCCCCAGCATTTT. Translated: CAWSVLGQSNQPQHF.

V is TRBV4-1 and J is TRBJ2-5, with D tentatively TRBD1 (5 bases). Germline V gene lookup returns CDR1 MGHRA and CDR2 YSYEKL. CDR3 length: 16 amino acids. Trimming took 1 base from V and 4 from J, leaving 16 bases between them. The CDR3 region is CASSQGVTKGRETQYF. The DNA for the CDR3 is TGCGCCAGCAGCCAAGGGGTAACAAAGGGGCGAGAGACCCAGTACTTC.

This CDR3 reads CASSEIREAFF. The CDR3 DNA follows: TGTGCCAGCAGTGAAATACGGGAGGCTTTCTTT. The chain combines TRBV28 with TRBJ1-1; unclear D gene. This CDR3 comprises 11 residues. Germline V gives CDR1 MDHEN, CDR2 SYDVKM. Trimming removed 5 bases from V and 11 bases from J, with 12 bases in between.

The chain recombines TRBV29-1 with TRBJ2-3; 8 nucleotides agree with TRBD2. CDR3 length: 14 residues. Germline V lookup: CDR1 SQVTM, CDR2 ANQGSEA. V trimming: 1 base; J trimming: 4 bases; junction bases outside the gene matches: 4. In DNA, the CDR3 is TGCAGCGTTGAAGCGGGGGGGCTTCCAGATACGCAGTATTTT. Translating it yields CSVEAGGLPDTQYF.

The chain combines TRBV6-5 with TRBJ2-7, with 7 bases identical to TRBD1. Per germline, CDR1 MNHEY and CDR2 SVGAGI. The J segment lost 5 bases and the V segment lost 8 bases, leaving 6 bases of the junction unmatched. The CDR3 runs 12 residues. The chain's CDR3 is CASRNTGDEQYF. The DNA for the CDR3 is TGTGCCAGCCGGAATACAGGGGACGAGCAGTACTTC.

This clone was seen more than once but under ten times. This chain connects TRBV7-2 to TRBJ2-5; D may be TRBD1 (6 bases). The germline V gene encodes CDR1 SGHTA and CDR2 FQGNSA. V lost 4 bases to trimming and J lost 2 bases, with 11 bases between them. This CDR3 comprises 14 residues. CDR3 coding DNA: TGTGCCAGCAGCTCCCGCAGGGGACAAGAGACCCAGTACTTC. Translation: CASSSRRGQETQYF.

The V call is TRBV2, the J call TRBJ1-1; tentatively, D is TRBD1 (6 bases). The CDR3 consists of 14 residues. Trimming shortened V by 4 bases and J by 1 base, and 10 bases separated the two germline ends. The germline V gene encodes CDR1 SNHLY and CDR2 FYNNEI. Here the CDR3 DNA reads TGTGCCAGCAGTGGACCGACAGGGAACACTGAAGCTTTCTTT. Protein product: CASSGPTGNTEAFF.

V gene TRBV9 combines with J gene TRBJ1-1; D is ambiguous. This CDR3 is built from 15 residues. CDR1 and CDR2 (germline): SGDLS, YYNGEE. V was shortened by 3 bases and J by 6 bases, with 18 bases between the two germline ends. For the CDR3, the DNA is TGTGCCAGCAGCGCCAGAGGCGTGGGAGTTGCTGAAGCTTTCTTT. It specifies CASSARGVGVAEAFF.

The chain links TRBV5-1 to TRBJ1-3; possibly TRBD1 for D (6 bases). Germline CDR1 SGHRS, CDR2 YFSETQ. Trimming shortened V by 4 bases and J by 2 bases, and 13 bases separated the two germline ends. The CDR3 totals 15 residues. The CDR3 nucleotides read TGCGCCAGCAGCAAAGAACAGGGTCCTGGAAACACCATATATTTT. Translating gives CASSKEQGPGNTIYF.

The V gene is TRBV7-8, the J gene TRBJ1-6; 7 nucleotides match TRBD1. The CDR3 sequence is 16 residues long. The germline CDR1 and CDR2 sequences are SGHVS and FQNEAQ. V shed 5 bases and J 10 bases; nucleotides not matched to a gene: 14. The CDR3 loop is CASSPLTGLRGSPLHF. The CDR3 region has the DNA TGTGCCAGCAGCCCCCTGACAGGGTTACGGGGATCACCCCTCCACTTT.